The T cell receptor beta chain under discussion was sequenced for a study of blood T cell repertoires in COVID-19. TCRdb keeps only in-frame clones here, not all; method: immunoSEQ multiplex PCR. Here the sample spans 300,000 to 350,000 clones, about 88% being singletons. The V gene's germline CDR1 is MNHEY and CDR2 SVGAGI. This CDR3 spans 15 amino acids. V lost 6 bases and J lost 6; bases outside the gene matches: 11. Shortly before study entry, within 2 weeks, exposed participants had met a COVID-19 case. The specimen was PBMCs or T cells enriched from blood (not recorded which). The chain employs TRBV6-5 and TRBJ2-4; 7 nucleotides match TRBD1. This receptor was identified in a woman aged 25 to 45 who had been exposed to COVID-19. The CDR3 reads CASRRTGARGNIQYF. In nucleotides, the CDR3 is TGTGCCAGCAGGCGTACAGGGGCCCGTGGAAACATTCAGTACTTC.